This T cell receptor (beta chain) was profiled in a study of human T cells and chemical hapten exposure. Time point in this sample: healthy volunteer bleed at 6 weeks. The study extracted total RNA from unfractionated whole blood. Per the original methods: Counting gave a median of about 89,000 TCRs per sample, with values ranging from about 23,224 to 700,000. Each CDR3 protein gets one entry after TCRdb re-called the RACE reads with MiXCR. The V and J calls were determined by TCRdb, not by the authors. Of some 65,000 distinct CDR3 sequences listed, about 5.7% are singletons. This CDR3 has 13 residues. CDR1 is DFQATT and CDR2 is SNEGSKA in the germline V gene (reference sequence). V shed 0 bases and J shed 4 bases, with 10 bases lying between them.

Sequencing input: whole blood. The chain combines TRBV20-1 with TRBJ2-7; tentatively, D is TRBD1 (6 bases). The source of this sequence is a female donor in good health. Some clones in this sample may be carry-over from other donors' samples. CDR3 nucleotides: TGCAGTGCTAGAGATCACAGGGCTTACGAGCAGTACTTC. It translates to CSARDHRAYEQYF.